This entry lists 10 T cell receptor beta chains sequenced from one sample in a study of blood T cell repertoires in COVID-19. Sequencing was performed with immunoSEQ multiplex PCR; in TCRdb, only in-frame clones are kept and a portion is missing. This sample has 100,000 to 150,000 clones, with around 70% found just once. Source material: peripheral blood. These receptors came from an older man with COVID-19, enrolled during active disease.

The genes are TRBV7-2 and TRBJ2-1; D ambiguous. Germline V gives CDR1 SGHTA, CDR2 FQGNSA. V shed 0 bases and J shed 1 base, with 7 bases lying between them. The CDR3 contains 15 residues. The CDR3 DNA sequence: TGTGCCAGCAGCTTAGCTGCCGCGTCCTACAATGAGCAGTTCTTC. Translating it yields CASSLAAASYNEQFF.

The chain links TRBV3-1 (or the pseudogene TRBV3-2) to TRBJ2-1; D perhaps matches TRBD2 (6 bases). Trimming removed 3 bases at V and 10 bases at J, with 7 bases between. The CDR3 loop spans 11 amino acids. The germline gives CDR1 LGHDT, CDR2 YNNKEL (reference sequence). CDR3 amino acids: CASSHGGEQFF. The CDR3 DNA reads TGTGCCAGCAGCCATGGGGGGGAGCAGTTCTTC.

This clone was detected a few times. This rearrangement joins TRBV6-1 to TRBJ1-2; 8 bases map to TRBD1. CDR1 and CDR2 (germline): MNHNS, SASEGT. After removal of 2 bases from V and 5 bases from J, the junction contained 10 bases not matched to a gene. The CDR3 is 16 residues long. In DNA form, the CDR3 reads TGTGCCAGCAGTGAACGGGGGACAGGCAACCCTTATGGCTACACCTTC. It codes for CASSERGTGNPYGYTF.

The chain employs TRBV28 and TRBJ1-5, with D perhaps TRBD1 (5 bases). In germline, CDR1 is MDHEN, CDR2 SYDVKM. The V end was cut by 10 bases, the J end by 7 bases, with 14 bases between. The CDR3 has 12 residues. CDR3 coding DNA: TGTGCCACCGTATACGGGGGACAGCCCCAGCATTTT. Residues: CATVYGGQPQHF.

This clone was seen more than once but under ten times. This chain uses TRBV10-1 with TRBJ2-5, with D perhaps TRBD2 (5 bases). The V and J ends lost 0 bases and 2 bases respectively, with 10 bases between them. CDR1 WNHNN and CDR2 SYGVQD come from the germline V gene (reference sequence). The CDR3 has 15 amino acids. This chain's CDR3 is CASSESADLQETQYF. CDR3 nucleotides: TGCGCCAGCAGTGAGTCAGCGGATCTACAAGAGACCCAGTACTTC.

The chain joins TRBV19 to TRBJ2-7; a weak D match, TRBD1 (5 bases). The CDR3 is 13 amino acids. Germline V gives CDR1 LNHDA, CDR2 SQIVND (reference sequence). Trimming removed 5 bases from V and 0 bases from J, with 8 bases in between. CDR3 amino acids: CASSSQGSYEQYF. The CDR3 coding sequence is TGTGCCAGTAGTTCCCAGGGCTCCTACGAGCAGTACTTC.

The V call is TRBV28, the J call TRBJ2-7, with D perhaps matching TRBD2 (6 bases). Deletions cut 4 bases from V and 1 base from J, with 20 bases between. Germline values: CDR1 MDHEN, CDR2 SYDVKM. The CDR3 loop spans 17 amino acids. CDR3 bases: TGTGCCAGCAGTTCCTTCCAGGAGGGGTTAACATCCTACGAGCAGTACTTC. Translating gives CASSSFQEGLTSYEQYF.

Ten or more counts support this clone. The chain joins TRBV28 to TRBJ1-4; no firm D call. CDR1 is MDHEN, CDR2 SYDVKM, per germline. Trimming took 7 bases from V and 4 from J, leaving 4 bases between them. The CDR3 length is 11 residues. CDR3 bases: TGTGCCAGCATCGGTAATGAAAAACTGTTTTTT. This translates into CASIGNEKLFF.

The V gene is TRBV6-1, the J gene TRBJ2-2, with TRBD1 matching 8 bases. The germline CDR1 and CDR2 sequences are MNHNS and SASEGT. The CDR3 loop spans 15 amino acids. V was clipped by 7 bases and J by 0 bases; unmatched bases: 4. The CDR3 loop reads CASTGQGTNTGELFF. The CDR3 nucleotides read TGTGCCAGCACAGGACAGGGAACGAACACCGGGGAGCTGTTTTTT.

The chain joins TRBV5-1 to TRBJ2-1, with 11 bases aligning to TRBD2. Losses at the gene ends were 1 base for V and 5 bases for J; bases not matched to a gene: 2. The CDR3 loop spans 15 amino acids. Germline lookup yields CDR1 SGHRS and CDR2 YFSETQ. CDR3 residues: CASSLLAGGDNEQFF. CDR3 nucleotide sequence: TGCGCCAGCAGCTTGCTAGCGGGAGGTGACAATGAGCAGTTCTTC. The complete variable domain, with remaining parts taken from reference TRBV5-1 and TRBJ2-1, reads KAGVTQTPRYLIKTRGQQVTLSCSPISGHRSVSWYQQTPGQGLQFLFEYFSETQRNKGNFPGRFSGRQFSNSRSEMNVSTLELGDSALYLCASSLLAGGDNEQFFGPGTRLTVL.